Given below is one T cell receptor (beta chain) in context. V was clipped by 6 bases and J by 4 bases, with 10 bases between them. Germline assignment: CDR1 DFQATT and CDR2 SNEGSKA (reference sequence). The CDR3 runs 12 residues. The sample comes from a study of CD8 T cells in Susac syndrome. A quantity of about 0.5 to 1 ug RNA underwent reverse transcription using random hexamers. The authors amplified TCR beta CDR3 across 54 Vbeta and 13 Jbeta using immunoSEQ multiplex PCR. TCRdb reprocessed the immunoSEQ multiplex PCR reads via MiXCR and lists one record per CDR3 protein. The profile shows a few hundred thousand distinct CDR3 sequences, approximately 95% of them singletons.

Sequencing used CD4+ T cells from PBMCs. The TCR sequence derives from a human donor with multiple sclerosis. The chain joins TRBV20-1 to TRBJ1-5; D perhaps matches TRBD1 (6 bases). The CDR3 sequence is CSADSTNQPQHF. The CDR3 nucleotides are TGCAGTGCGGACAGCACGAATCAGCCCCAGCATTTT.